This TCR beta chain comes out of a study of T cells in Graves' hyperthyroidism and ophthalmopathy. TCR beta CDR3 sequences were amplified from RNA transcripts. A set of HTBI primers served as the primers for a first-round RT-PCR of the TCR CDR3. TCRdb independently ran MiXCR on the multiplex PCR reads; one entry per CDR3 protein. The sample includes some 350,000 distinct CDR3 sequences, roughly 25% of them seen just once. V shed 0 bases, J shed 5 bases, and the junction held 2 bases outside the gene matches. CDR3 length: 14 amino acids. Germline V CDR1 and CDR2: SGHRS, YFSETQ. Hyperthyroidism was newly diagnosed in patients aged 18 to 65 (duration under 2 months).

The chain carries TRBV5-1 and TRBJ2-5; the match to TRBD1 covers 9 bases. The sample consisted of blood. The receptor was isolated from a man in his fifties with Graves' hyperthyroidism. The CDR3 region has the DNA TGCGCCAGCAGCTTGGGAGGACAGGGGGAGACCCAGTACTTC. Translating gives CASSLGGQGETQYF.